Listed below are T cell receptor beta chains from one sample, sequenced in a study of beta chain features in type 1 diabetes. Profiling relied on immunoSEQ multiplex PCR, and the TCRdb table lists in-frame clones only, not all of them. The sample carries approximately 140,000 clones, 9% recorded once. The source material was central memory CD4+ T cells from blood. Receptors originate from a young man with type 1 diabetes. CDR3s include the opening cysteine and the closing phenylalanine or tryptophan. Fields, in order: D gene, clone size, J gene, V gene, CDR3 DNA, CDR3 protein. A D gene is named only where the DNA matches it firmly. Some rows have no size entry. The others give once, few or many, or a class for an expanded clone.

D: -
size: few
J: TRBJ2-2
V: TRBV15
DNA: TGTGCCACCAGCAGAGATTCACAGGGTGGCGGGGAGCTGTTTTTT
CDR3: CATSRDSQGGGELFF

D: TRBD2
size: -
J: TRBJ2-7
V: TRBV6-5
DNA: TGTGCCAGCAGTTACGGAACAAGGCTAGCGGGGGGCAAGCAGTACTTC
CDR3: CASSYGTRLAGGKQYF

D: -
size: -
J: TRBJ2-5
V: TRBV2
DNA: TGTGCCAGCAGTGTACAGGGTTTAGGGGAGACCCAGTACTTC
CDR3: CASSVQGLGETQYF

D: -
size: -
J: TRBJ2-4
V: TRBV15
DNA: TGTGCCACCAGCAGAGAGGGGGGGGCTTCCAAAAACATTCAGTACTTC
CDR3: CATSREGGASKNIQYF

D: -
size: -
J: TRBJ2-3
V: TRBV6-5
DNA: TGTGCCAGCAGTTCGGGAAGTGCGAAAGGGACGCAGTATTTT
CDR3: CASSSGSAKGTQYF

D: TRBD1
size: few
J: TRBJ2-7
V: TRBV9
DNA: TGTGCCAGCAGCGTCAGGGACAGGGATTACGAGCAGTACTTC
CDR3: CASSVRDRDYEQYF

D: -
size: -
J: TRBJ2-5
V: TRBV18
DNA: TGTGCCAGCTCACCACCGCAGGCAGAGACCCAGTACTTC
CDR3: CASSPPQAETQYF

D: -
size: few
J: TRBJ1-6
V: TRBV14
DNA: TGTGCCAGCAGCTGGGGGCCAAATTCACCCCTCCACTTT
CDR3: CASSWGPNSPLHF

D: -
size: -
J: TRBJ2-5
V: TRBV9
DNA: TGTGCCAGCAGCGTAATGGGCTCCCAAGAGACCCAGTACTTC
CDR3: CASSVMGSQETQYF

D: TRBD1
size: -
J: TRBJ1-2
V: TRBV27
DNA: TGTGCCAGCACCCCTCTAGGACAGGGAGGTTTTGGTGGCTACACCTTC
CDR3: CASTPLGQGGFGGYTF

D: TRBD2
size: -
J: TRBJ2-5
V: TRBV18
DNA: TGTGCCAGCTCACTTGGGACTAGAGAGACCCAGTACTTC
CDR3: CASSLGTRETQYF